These T cell receptor beta chains were read from a single sample in a study of T-cell memory formation after mild COVID-19. TCRdb re-called the 5' RACE reads through MiXCR, storing one row per CDR3 protein. Among roughly 550,000 distinct CDR3 sequences listed, about 20% were seen once. Source material: PBMCs or a T cell subset sorted from them (not recorded which). These receptors all come from an adult woman who had mild COVID-19 (a few samples of this study predate the infection). Cell type and time point are not known. Each CDR3 is given with its conserved first and last residue. D genes are given only for firm matches. Not every row has a clone size; where given, it reads once, few, many or a size class.

cdr3_aa: CASSATSGRYEQYF; cdr3_nt: TGTGCCAGTAGTGCCACTAGCGGAAGATACGAGCAGTACTTC; d_call: TRBD2; v_call: TRBV19; cdr3_length: 14; clone_size: NA; j_call: TRBJ2-7
cdr3_aa: CASNGGVDNSPLHF; cdr3_nt: TGTGCCAGCAACGGGGGGGTGGATAATTCACCCCTCCACTTT; d_call: NA; v_call: TRBV12-3/TRBV12-4; cdr3_length: 14; clone_size: NA; j_call: TRBJ1-6
cdr3_aa: CASSLGIRHPLNIQYF; cdr3_nt: TGCGCCAGCAGCTTAGGTATAAGACATCCGCTAAACATTCAGTACTTC; d_call: NA; v_call: TRBV5-1; cdr3_length: 16; clone_size: NA; j_call: TRBJ2-4
cdr3_aa: CSVERRGELFF; cdr3_nt: TGCAGCGTTGAACGTAGGGGGGAGCTGTTTTTT; d_call: NA; v_call: TRBV29-1; cdr3_length: 11; clone_size: few; j_call: TRBJ2-2
cdr3_aa: CAILTPYYEQFF; cdr3_nt: TGTGCCATTCTAACTCCCTATTATGAGCAGTTCTTC; d_call: NA; v_call: TRBV7-2; cdr3_length: 12; clone_size: once; j_call: TRBJ2-1
cdr3_aa: CASSLTGRKIYEQYF; cdr3_nt: TGTGCCAGCAGTTTAACCGGACGAAAGATCTACGAGCAGTACTTC; d_call: NA; v_call: TRBV27; cdr3_length: 15; clone_size: many; j_call: TRBJ2-7
cdr3_aa: CASSPGIFGTSSYNEQFF; cdr3_nt: TGTGCCAGCAGCCCCGGGATCTTTGGGACGAGCTCCTACAATGAGCAGTTCTTC; d_call: NA; v_call: TRBV5-6; cdr3_length: 18; clone_size: few; j_call: TRBJ2-1
cdr3_aa: CASRPGTSGSRGAGELFF; cdr3_nt: TGTGCCAGCCGCCCGGGGACTAGCGGGAGCCGAGGGGCCGGGGAGCTGTTTTTT; d_call: TRBD2; v_call: TRBV9; cdr3_length: 18; clone_size: few; j_call: TRBJ2-2
cdr3_aa: CASRPTSGGEGEQFF; cdr3_nt: TGTGCCAGCAGGCCCACTAGCGGGGGAGAGGGGGAGCAGTTCTTC; d_call: TRBD2; v_call: TRBV7-2; cdr3_length: 15; clone_size: NA; j_call: TRBJ2-1
cdr3_aa: CASSRWAEDYEQYF; cdr3_nt: TGTGCCAGCTCCCGGTGGGCAGAAGACTACGAGCAGTACTTC; d_call: NA; v_call: TRBV7-9; cdr3_length: 14; clone_size: few; j_call: TRBJ2-7
cdr3_aa: CASSFRGGHQETQYF; cdr3_nt: TGTGCCAGCAGCTTCCGAGGGGGACACCAAGAGACCCAGTACTTC; d_call: NA; v_call: TRBV7-7; cdr3_length: 15; clone_size: NA; j_call: TRBJ2-5
cdr3_aa: CATSQQGVRNEQYF; cdr3_nt: TGTGCCACCAGTCAACAGGGGGTGCGGAACGAGCAGTACTTC; d_call: TRBD1; v_call: TRBV24-1; cdr3_length: 14; clone_size: NA; j_call: TRBJ2-7
cdr3_aa: CSVEGRGREWDGNTIYF; cdr3_nt: TGCAGCGTTGAAGGCCGGGGCAGGGAATGGGATGGAAACACCATATATTTT; d_call: NA; v_call: TRBV29-1; cdr3_length: 17; clone_size: NA; j_call: TRBJ1-3
cdr3_aa: CASSFRGEGTGELFF; cdr3_nt: TGTGCCAGCAGCTTCCGTGGAGAGGGAACCGGGGAGCTGTTTTTT; d_call: NA; v_call: TRBV7-2; cdr3_length: 15; clone_size: few; j_call: TRBJ2-2
cdr3_aa: CASSEDRDYSPLHF; cdr3_nt: TGTGCCAGTAGTGAGGACAGGGATTATTCACCCCTCCACTTT; d_call: TRBD1; v_call: TRBV19; cdr3_length: 14; clone_size: few; j_call: TRBJ1-6
cdr3_aa: CSVGGTGEQPQHF; cdr3_nt: TGCAGCGTCGGTGGGACAGGCGAACAGCCCCAGCATTTT; d_call: TRBD1; v_call: TRBV29-1; cdr3_length: 13; clone_size: few; j_call: TRBJ1-5
cdr3_aa: CASTEIVGSEAFF; cdr3_nt: TGTGCCAGCACCGAGATCGTCGGGAGTGAAGCTTTCTTT; d_call: NA; v_call: TRBV12-3/TRBV12-4; cdr3_length: 13; clone_size: NA; j_call: TRBJ1-1
cdr3_aa: CASSLGQANYGYTF; cdr3_nt: TGTGCCAGCAGCTTGGGGCAGGCTAACTATGGCTACACCTTC; d_call: NA; v_call: TRBV5-6; cdr3_length: 14; clone_size: many; j_call: TRBJ1-2
cdr3_aa: CASSYGLVSYYEQYF; cdr3_nt: TGTGCCAGCAGTTACGGACTAGTTTCGTACTACGAGCAGTACTTC; d_call: TRBD2; v_call: TRBV6-2/TRBV6-3; cdr3_length: 15; clone_size: many; j_call: TRBJ2-7
cdr3_aa: CASSLARGQTGYEQYF; cdr3_nt: TGTGCCAGCAGCTTAGCGAGGGGACAAACCGGCTACGAGCAGTACTTC; d_call: NA; v_call: TRBV7-8; cdr3_length: 16; clone_size: NA; j_call: TRBJ2-7
cdr3_aa: CASTIRDTPFYEQYF; cdr3_nt: TGTGCCAGCACCATCCGGGACACACCATTTTACGAGCAGTACTTC; d_call: NA; v_call: TRBV6-1; cdr3_length: 15; clone_size: few; j_call: TRBJ2-7
cdr3_aa: CATRARQGGHNEQFF; cdr3_nt: TGTGCCACCAGAGCCCGACAGGGGGGGCACAATGAGCAGTTCTTC; d_call: TRBD1; v_call: TRBV15; cdr3_length: 15; clone_size: few; j_call: TRBJ2-1
cdr3_aa: CASSPGHASGANVLTF; cdr3_nt: TGCGCCAGCAGCCCGGGACACGCATCTGGGGCCAACGTCCTGACTTTC; d_call: NA; v_call: TRBV5-1; cdr3_length: 16; clone_size: NA; j_call: TRBJ2-6
cdr3_aa: CAIRGPNEQFF; cdr3_nt: TGTGCCATCAGGGGACCCAATGAGCAGTTCTTC; d_call: NA; v_call: TRBV10-3; cdr3_length: 11; clone_size: NA; j_call: TRBJ2-1
cdr3_aa: CASSGTRRASLSYEQYF; cdr3_nt: TGTGCCAGCTCGGGCACTAGACGGGCCTCCCTATCCTACGAGCAGTACTTC; d_call: NA; v_call: TRBV2; cdr3_length: 17; clone_size: once; j_call: TRBJ2-7
cdr3_aa: CASRQRSGLEQFF; cdr3_nt: TGTGCCAGCCGTCAAAGGTCGGGGCTTGAGCAGTTCTTC; d_call: NA; v_call: TRBV27; cdr3_length: 13; clone_size: NA; j_call: TRBJ2-1
cdr3_aa: CASSFRGVSYNSPLHF; cdr3_nt: TGTGCCAGCAGTTTTCGGGGGGTGTCCTATAATTCACCCCTCCACTTT; d_call: NA; v_call: TRBV12-3/TRBV12-4; cdr3_length: 16; clone_size: NA; j_call: TRBJ1-6
cdr3_aa: CASRGAFTGELFF; cdr3_nt: TGTGCCAGCAGAGGGGCCTTCACCGGGGAGCTGTTTTTT; d_call: NA; v_call: TRBV6-5; cdr3_length: 13; clone_size: NA; j_call: TRBJ2-2
cdr3_aa: CATSDSGLAGEQYF; cdr3_nt: TGTGCCACCAGTGACTCCGGACTAGCGGGGGAGCAGTACTTC; d_call: TRBD2; v_call: TRBV24-1; cdr3_length: 14; clone_size: NA; j_call: TRBJ2-7
cdr3_aa: CASSLSYTVEQFF; cdr3_nt: TGTGCCAGCAGCTTATCATATACGGTTGAGCAGTTCTTC; d_call: NA; v_call: TRBV7-2; cdr3_length: 13; clone_size: NA; j_call: TRBJ2-1
cdr3_aa: CASSPSPGQGYYEQYF; cdr3_nt: TGTGCCAGCAGTCCCTCACCGGGACAGGGTTACTACGAGCAGTACTTC; d_call: TRBD1; v_call: TRBV7-9; cdr3_length: 16; clone_size: few; j_call: TRBJ2-7
cdr3_aa: CASSLGQRQETQYF; cdr3_nt: TGTGCCAGCAGCTTAGGGCAAAGACAAGAGACCCAGTACTTC; d_call: NA; v_call: TRBV11-2; cdr3_length: 14; clone_size: NA; j_call: TRBJ2-5
cdr3_aa: CASYIGGYEQYF; cdr3_nt: TGTGCCAGCTATATCGGGGGCTACGAGCAGTACTTC; d_call: NA; v_call: TRBV6-1; cdr3_length: 12; clone_size: NA; j_call: TRBJ2-7
cdr3_aa: CASSLATSGSNEQFF; cdr3_nt: TGCGCCAGCAGCTTGGCGACTAGCGGGAGCAATGAGCAGTTCTTC; d_call: TRBD2; v_call: TRBV5-1; cdr3_length: 15; clone_size: NA; j_call: TRBJ2-1